This TCR beta chain was sequenced for a study of beta chain features in type 1 diabetes. Germline CDR1 and CDR2: GTSNPN and SVGIG (reference sequence). This CDR3 has 12 residues. Trimming cost V 1 base and J 7 bases, with 8 bases left between them. The whole isolated RNA underwent reverse transcription, so sequencing captured expressed TCRB transcripts. Naive, central memory and regulatory T cell samples came to a mean of approximately 3.6 million reads. The method was immunoSEQ multiplex PCR; TCRdb's version includes in-frame clones alone and lacks a portion of them. Among 110,000 to 150,000 clones listed, 6.9% were seen once.

This TCR derives from a woman in her 30s in good health. The chain couples TRBV30 to TRBJ2-1; no definite D call. Sequenced input: central memory CD4+ T cells from blood. The CDR3 nucleotides are TGTGCCTGGAGTGGAGACTCTAATGAGCAGTTCTTC. Residues: CAWSGDSNEQFF.